These 28 T cell receptor beta chains were sequenced from one sample in a study of regulatory T cells in long-lasting Graves disease. According to the study, TCR beta libraries were built with iRepertoire HTBI primers and CDR3-region Arm-PCR. TCRdb passed the multiplex PCR reads through MiXCR, listing each CDR3 protein once. The data hold around 500,000 distinct CDR3 sequences, with approximately 16% observed a single time. Sample time point: newly diagnosed GD, antithyroid drugs for less than 3 months. RNA isolated from PBMCs was used to make the TCR library. These same records also appear under a second study, on T cells in Graves' hyperthyroidism and ophthalmopathy.

Sequencing used peripheral blood mononuclear cells (PBMCs), obtained at new diagnosis, from a patient treated with antithyroid drugs. The receptors were gathered from a woman aged 35 to 59 with Graves disease.

The table lists this clonotype with a few counts. The chain recombines TRBV7-9 with TRBJ1-1; D ambiguous. The CDR3 has 14 residues. V was trimmed by 5 bases and J by 2 bases, leaving 12 bases between them. Germline loops: CDR1 SEHNR, CDR2 FQNEAQ (reference sequence). The CDR3 spells CASSLPTDNTEAFF. The CDR3, as DNA: TGTGCCAGCAGCCTCCCGACGGATAACACTGAAGCTTTCTTT.

This clonotype has a handful of counts. The CDR3, as DNA: TGTGCCAGCAGTGAATCCGGGACACTGAGCTCCTACGAGCAGTACTTC. Translated, it gives CASSESGTLSSYEQYF. This chain links TRBV25-1 with TRBJ2-7; tentatively, D is TRBD1 (6 bases). The CDR3 has 16 residues. Trimming left V 1 base short and J 0 bases short, with 13 bases between. Looked up from germline, CDR1 is MGHDK and CDR2 is SYGVNS.

This clonotype was seen a handful of times. With a much larger clone just one base away, this may be a read error. The chain is built from TRBV12-3 or TRBV12-4 and TRBJ2-7; the D gene is possibly TRBD2 (6 bases). Trimming removed 2 bases at V and 0 bases at J, with 23 bases between. The CDR3 consists of 19 residues. CDR3 protein: CASSLFEWVGGDGSYEQYF. The CDR3 DNA sequence: TGTGCCAGCAGTTTATTCGAGTGGGTTGGCGGGGATGGCTCCTACGAGCAGTACTTC.

This clonotype occurred a few times. An end of the junction differs from the germline gene, which may be a read error. This chain links TRBV2 with TRBJ2-7; 7 bases are shared with TRBD1. This CDR3 spans 14 amino acids. Germline values: CDR1 SNHLY, CDR2 FYNNEI. CDR3 protein: CASSTPGQLGEQYF. In nucleotides, the CDR3 is TGCGCCAGCAGCACGCCGGGACAGCTCGGCGAGCAGTACTTC. Supplemented by reference TRBV2 and TRBJ2-7, the full variable domain reads EPEVTQTPSHQVTQMGQEVILRCVPISNHLYFYWYRQILGQKVEFLVSFYNNEISEKSEIFDDQFSVERPDGSNFTLKIRSTKLEDSAMYFCASSTPGQLGEQYFGPGTRLTVT.

This clonotype has a handful of counts. The chain links TRBV20-1 to TRBJ2-7; TRBD1 matches at 8 bases. CDR3 size: 14 residues. The germline gives CDR1 DFQATT, CDR2 SNEGSKA (reference sequence). J was trimmed by 4 bases and V by 3 bases; bases with no gene match: 8. The CDR3 DNA reads as TGCAGTGCTAGGGACAGGGCAAGAGGATACGAGCAGTACTTC. Residues: CSARDRARGYEQYF.

This clonotype has more than one count but fewer than ten. The rearrangement uses TRBV20-1 and TRBJ2-2; 12 bases line up with TRBD2. Germline CDR1 is DFQATT and CDR2 is SNEGSKA (reference sequence). V trimming: 1 base; J trimming: 0 bases; junction bases outside the gene matches: 6. The CDR3 has 18 residues. The CDR3 DNA reads as TGCAGTGCTAGAGTGCTAGCGGGGGGGCAGACGAACACCGGGGAGCTGTTTTTT. Translated: CSARVLAGGQTNTGELFF.

This clonotype has more than one count but fewer than ten. The V call is TRBV28, the J call TRBJ2-1; TRBD2 matches 8 bases. CDR3 size: 17 residues. CDR1 MDHEN and CDR2 SYDVKM come from the germline V gene. J gave up 4 bases and V 6 bases, and 14 bases lay outside the gene matches. The CDR3 DNA sequence: TGTGCCAGCAGCCGATATAGCGGGGCTGGGGGGTACAATGAGCAGTTCTTC. Amino acid sequence: CASSRYSGAGGYNEQFF.

The chain is built from TRBV6-2 or TRBV6-3 and TRBJ1-1; D not resolved. The CDR3 is 16 residues long. The germline CDR1 and CDR2 sequences are MNHEY and SVGEGT. Between the trimmed V and J ends, which lost 0 bases and 0 bases, there was a span of 11 bases. The CDR3 DNA sequence: TGTGCCAGCAGTTACTCCCTGGTGGGGATGAACACTGAAGCTTTCTTT. This codes for CASSYSLVGMNTEAFF.

The genes are TRBV6-1 and TRBJ2-2; 9 bases match TRBD2. This CDR3 comprises 15 residues. CDR1 and CDR2 from the germline V gene are MNHNS and SASEGT. V was pared by 6 bases and J by 6 bases, with 8 bases of the junction left unmatched. The CDR3 loop is CASRLTSGGPGELFF. DNA for the CDR3: TGTGCCAGCAGACTGACTAGCGGAGGGCCCGGGGAGCTGTTTTTT.

In DNA form, the CDR3 reads TGCGCCAGCAGCCCCGGGGCAGGGGCGAACACCGGGGAGCTGTTTTTT. This sequence encodes CASSPGAGANTGELFF. The chain links TRBV5-1 to TRBJ2-2; maybe TRBD1 (6 bases). V lost 4 bases and J lost 0, with 13 bases in between. CDR1 and CDR2 (germline): SGHRS, YFSETQ. The CDR3 sequence is 16 residues long. The variable domain in full, completed from reference TRBV5-1 and TRBJ2-2, reads KAGVTQTPRYLIKTRGQQVTLSCSPISGHRSVSWYQQTPGQGLQFLFEYFSETQRNKGNFPGRFSGRQFSNSRSEMNVSTLELGDSALYLCASSPGAGANTGELFFGEGSRLTVL.

Only a few counts were recorded for this clonotype. The chain joins TRBV9 to TRBJ2-1, with TRBD2 matching over 11 bases. Losses at the gene ends were 0 bases for V and 0 bases for J; bases not matched to a gene: 8. In germline, CDR1 is SGDLS, CDR2 YYNGEE. The CDR3 covers 19 residues. CDR3 nucleotides: TGTGCCAGCAGCGTAGGGCTAGCGGGGGGAGCCTACTCCTACAATGAGCAGTTCTTC. Protein: CASSVGLAGGAYSYNEQFF.

The sample holds many counts of this clonotype. The V call is TRBV2, the J call TRBJ2-3, with 8 bases identical to TRBD1. The V gene end was trimmed by 7 bases and the J gene end by 5 bases; junction bases not matched to a gene: 8. The CDR3 length is 14 residues. Germline V gives CDR1 SNHLY, CDR2 FYNNEI. The CDR3 spells CASTLSGGGDTQYF. CDR3 DNA: TGTGCCAGCACCCTCTCAGGGGGCGGAGATACGCAGTATTTT.

This chain links TRBV5-8 with TRBJ1-4; the D is unclear. The CDR3 runs 16 residues. V was pared by 5 bases and J by 0 bases, with 14 bases between. Germline lookup yields CDR1 SGHTS and CDR2 YDEGEE. This CDR3 reads CASSPSPFSTNEKLFF. The DNA for the CDR3 is TGTGCCAGCAGTCCCTCGCCGTTTTCAACTAATGAAAAACTGTTTTTT. Based on the CDR3 plus reference TRBV5-8 and TRBJ1-4, the full variable domain is EAGVTQSPTHLIKTRGQQATLRCSPISGHTSVYWYQQALGLGLQFLLWYDEGEERNRGNFPPRFSGRQFPNYSSELNVNALELEDSALYLCASSPSPFSTNEKLFFGSGTQLSVL.

There are a few counts of this clonotype. This chain joins TRBV7-8 and TRBJ1-6, with 8 bases identical to TRBD1. The trim removed 5 bases at V and 8 bases at J, leaving 5 bases unmatched. This CDR3 has 14 amino acids. The germline CDR1 and CDR2 sequences are SGHVS and FQNEAQ. In DNA form, the CDR3 reads TGTGCCAGCAGCCTTGACAGGGGTGATTCACCCCTCCACTTT. This translates into CASSLDRGDSPLHF.

V gene TRBV20-1 combines with J gene TRBJ2-1; no clear D gene. Germline values: CDR1 DFQATT, CDR2 SNEGSKA (reference sequence). V was trimmed by 3 bases and J by 5 bases, leaving 11 bases between them. CDR3 length equals 13 residues. CDR3 in DNA: TGCAGTGCTAGCGTGATCAACAACAATGAGCAGTTCTTC. The encoded protein is CSASVINNNEQFF.

This clonotype was picked up many times. The rearrangement joins TRBV20-1 to TRBJ2-4, with D perhaps being TRBD1 or TRBD2 (5 bases each). This CDR3 is 13 amino acids long. The V gene's germline CDR1 is DFQATT and CDR2 SNEGSKA (reference sequence). In DNA form, the CDR3 reads TGCTGTTACATGGGACCTGGCAAAAACATTCAGTACTTC. Its translation: CCYMGPGKNIQYF.

Ten or more counts support this clonotype. This sequence joins TRBV18 and TRBJ1-1, with 7 bases matching TRBD1. Germline CDR1 KGHSH, CDR2 LQKENI. Trimming cost V 2 bases and J 12 bases; bases outside gene matches: 9. The CDR3 length is 13 residues. For the CDR3, the DNA is TGTGCCAGCTCACCAAGTCATGACAGGGAGTCTTTCTTT. Residues: CASSPSHDRESFF.

This clonotype came up many times. The gene calls are TRBV10-1 and TRBJ1-1; D uncertain. The V end lost 6 bases, the J end lost 8 bases, and 13 bases lay between the germline ends. Germline V gene lookup returns CDR1 WNHNN and CDR2 SYGVQD (reference sequence). The CDR3 has 12 amino acids. The CDR3 spells CASSYTGREAFF. The CDR3 DNA is TGCGCCAGCAGCTACACCGGGAGGGAAGCTTTCTTT.

This clonotype turned up a few times. The CDR3 here is CASSQQSVGSYNEQFF. The CDR3 DNA follows: TGTGCCAGCAGCCAACAATCTGTGGGGTCCTACAATGAGCAGTTCTTC. The chain combines TRBV7-9 with TRBJ2-1; no reliable D call. Germline V gene data show CDR1 as SEHNR and CDR2 as FQNEAQ (reference sequence). The CDR3 loop spans 16 amino acids. V was pared by 5 bases and J by 1 base, with 15 bases between.

This clonotype showed up many times. V gene TRBV20-1 combines with J gene TRBJ1-5, with unresolved D. Trimming removed 6 bases at V and 2 bases at J, with 8 bases between. Germline assignment: CDR1 DFQATT and CDR2 SNEGSKA (reference sequence). This CDR3 is built from 12 residues. CDR3 sequence (DNA): TGCAGTGCGGGGTCCGGCAATCAGCCCCAGCATTTT. It is translated as CSAGSGNQPQHF.

This clonotype showed up many times. This sequence joins TRBV6-1 and TRBJ1-2, with a possible D match to TRBD1 (5 bases). CDR1 and CDR2 (germline): MNHNS, SASEGT. The CDR3 runs to 13 residues. Trimming stripped 3 bases from V and 7 bases from J, with 12 bases between. CDR3: CASSDPGRGGYTF. CDR3 bases: TGTGCCAGCAGTGACCCGGGACGCGGTGGCTACACCTTC.

This clonotype was observed many times. The rearrangement links TRBV11-2 to TRBJ1-1; D is undetermined. V lost 6 bases to trimming and J lost 5 bases, with 19 bases between them. This CDR3 has 15 amino acids. Looked up from germline, CDR1 is SGHAT and CDR2 is FQNNGV. The CDR3 nucleotides read TGTGCCAGCAGACAAGACGGAACTACCCCTACTGAAGCTTTCTTT. Protein product: CASRQDGTTPTEAFF.

This clonotype showed up just a few times. The chain joins TRBV30 to TRBJ2-1; 9 bases are shared with TRBD1. The V gene end was trimmed by 4 bases and the J gene end by 5 bases; junction bases not matched to a gene: 6. CDR3 length equals 14 residues. Germline CDR1 and CDR2: GTSNPN and SVGIG (reference sequence). This chain's CDR3 is CAWTGTGFHNEQFF. CDR3 nucleotides: TGTGCCTGGACCGGGACAGGGTTCCACAATGAGCAGTTCTTC.

As concerns this clonotype: Since a much larger clone is just one base distant, this may be a read error. The chain uses TRBV30 and TRBJ1-1, with a tentative D call TRBD1 (5 bases). The CDR3 length is 15 residues. Germline CDR1 reads GTSNPN; CDR2 reads SVGIG (reference sequence). V lost 0 bases, J lost 3 bases, and 14 bases lay in between. The CDR3 loop reads CAWSVWGSQDTEAFF. CDR3 in DNA: TGTGCCTGGAGTGTCTGGGGGTCTCAGGACACTGAAGCTTTCTTT.

V is TRBV24-1 and J is TRBJ2-2; 7 bases match TRBD1. Germline trimming cut 1 base from V and 3 bases from J; bases unmatched to any gene: 4. This CDR3 is 16 amino acids long. Germline-derived CDR1 and CDR2 are KGHDR and SFDVKD. The CDR3 here is CATSDLRQGDTGELFF. CDR3 coding DNA: TGTGCCACCAGTGATTTAAGGCAGGGGGACACCGGGGAGCTGTTTTTT.

This clonotype showed up just a few times. The chain uses TRBV6-1 and TRBJ1-1; D not resolved. With 7 bases removed from V and 2 bases from J, the gap between germline ends came to 26 bases. This CDR3 region has 18 residues. In germline, CDR1 is MNHNS, CDR2 SASEGT. In DNA form, the CDR3 reads TGTGCCAGCACGAACCTGAACTTGGCAGGACCTACCAACACTGAAGCTTTCTTT. Protein sequence: CASTNLNLAGPTNTEAFF.

This clonotype showed up many times. The genes are TRBV12-3 or TRBV12-4 and TRBJ2-1, with no clear D. The CDR3 runs to 12 residues. V was clipped by 3 bases and J by 6 bases, with 6 bases between them. In nucleotides, the CDR3 is TGTGCCAGCAGTTTCGGTGTCAATGAGCAGTTCTTC. Protein sequence: CASSFGVNEQFF.

This clonotype showed up just a few times. The rearrangement uses TRBV9 and TRBJ1-6, with D possibly being TRBD1 (5 bases). The CDR3 consists of 15 residues. With 0 bases removed from V and 10 bases from J, the gap between germline ends came to 14 bases. Germline CDR1 and CDR2: SGDLS and YYNGEE. The CDR3 sequence: CASSVDGTIGSPLHF. CDR3 nucleotides: TGTGCCAGCAGCGTAGATGGGACTATTGGGTCACCCCTCCACTTT.